This is a list of T cell receptor beta chains from one sample in a study of blood T cell repertoires in COVID-19. Assay used: immunoSEQ multiplex PCR; TCRdb lists only in-frame clones, some missing. The table has around 57,000 clones, around nine tenths seen once. Sequencing was done on a sample of peripheral blood. The receptors were sampled from a woman older than 75 with active COVID-19. Each CDR3 is given with its conserved first and last residue. D genes are given only for firm matches. Clone sizes are given selectively: once, few, many, or a class where the clone is expanded.

v_gene: TRBV28; d_gene: TRBD2; j_gene: TRBJ2-5; abundance: NA; CDR3nt: TGTGCCAGCAGCACCATAATGGGAGGGGTGGAGACCCAGTACTTC; CDR3aa: CASSTIMGGVETQYF
v_gene: TRBV4-3; d_gene: TRBD2; j_gene: TRBJ2-1; abundance: few; CDR3nt: TGCGCCAGCAGCCAAGATTGGGGTAGCGGGGCGGATGAGCAGTTCTTC; CDR3aa: CASSQDWGSGADEQFF
v_gene: TRBV7-2; d_gene: TRBD1; j_gene: TRBJ1-1; abundance: once; CDR3nt: TGTGCCAGCAGACAGGGACAGGGAATGGCTGAAGCTTTCTTT; CDR3aa: CASRQGQGMAEAFF
v_gene: TRBV3-1/TRBV3-2; d_gene: TRBD2; j_gene: TRBJ2-5; abundance: NA; CDR3nt: TGTGCCAGCAGCCTCCTAGCGGGGGGGCGTCAAGAGACCCAGTACTTC; CDR3aa: CASSLLAGGRQETQYF
v_gene: TRBV6-4; d_gene: TRBD2; j_gene: TRBJ2-1; abundance: NA; CDR3nt: TGTGCCAGCAGTGAGACTAGCGGGGGGCTGGGGAATGAGCAGTTCTTC; CDR3aa: CASSETSGGLGNEQFF
v_gene: TRBV28; d_gene: NA; j_gene: TRBJ1-2; abundance: NA; CDR3nt: TGTGCCAGCAGTTTCGGACAAGGAGGCTACACCTTC; CDR3aa: CASSFGQGGYTF
v_gene: TRBV6-6; d_gene: TRBD1; j_gene: TRBJ2-7; abundance: NA; CDR3nt: TGTGCCAGCAGGGACCGGGACAGCCTTCGGATCGAGCAGTACTTC; CDR3aa: CASRDRDSLRIEQYF
v_gene: TRBV9; d_gene: TRBD1; j_gene: TRBJ2-2; abundance: NA; CDR3nt: TGTGCCAGCAGCGCATTCACCGGGACAGGGAACACCGGGGAGCTGTTTTTT; CDR3aa: CASSAFTGTGNTGELFF
v_gene: TRBV19; d_gene: NA; j_gene: TRBJ2-2; abundance: NA; CDR3nt: TGTGCCAGTAGTATTTTGGTAGGGGCCCCCGGGGAGCTGTTTTTT; CDR3aa: CASSILVGAPGELFF
v_gene: TRBV2; d_gene: NA; j_gene: TRBJ1-1; abundance: NA; CDR3nt: TGTGCCAGCATCAACCCCATGAGGAACACTGAAGCTTTCTTT; CDR3aa: CASINPMRNTEAFF
v_gene: TRBV5-6; d_gene: TRBD1; j_gene: TRBJ1-1; abundance: NA; CDR3nt: TGTGCCAGCAGCTTGGATTTAGACAGGGACACTGAAGCTTTCTTT; CDR3aa: CASSLDLDRDTEAFF
v_gene: TRBV19; d_gene: TRBD1; j_gene: TRBJ2-7; abundance: NA; CDR3nt: TGTGCCAGTAGTAGGAGACAGGGGTACGAGCAGTACTTC; CDR3aa: CASSRRQGYEQYF
v_gene: TRBV19; d_gene: TRBD1; j_gene: TRBJ1-5; abundance: NA; CDR3nt: TGTGCCAGTAGTATGGGGACAGGCCATAGCAATCAGCCCCAGCATTTT; CDR3aa: CASSMGTGHSNQPQHF
v_gene: TRBV13; d_gene: TRBD2; j_gene: TRBJ2-3; abundance: NA; CDR3nt: TGTGCCAGCAGCTTACGGGGCGGGGGGGCTTATACGCAGTATTTT; CDR3aa: CASSLRGGGAYTQYF
v_gene: TRBV7-3; d_gene: TRBD2; j_gene: TRBJ2-2; abundance: NA; CDR3nt: TGTGCCAGCAGACGACTAGCGGGGGGCTCCGGGGAGCTGTTTTTT; CDR3aa: CASRRLAGGSGELFF
v_gene: TRBV19; d_gene: TRBD1; j_gene: TRBJ1-2; abundance: NA; CDR3nt: TGTGCCAGTAGTACCCCAGGACAGGCTTGGGGTGGCTACACCTTC; CDR3aa: CASSTPGQAWGGYTF
v_gene: TRBV30; d_gene: TRBD2; j_gene: TRBJ2-5; abundance: NA; CDR3nt: TGTGCCTGGAAGGTCAGCGGGGGTGAGACCCAGTACTTC; CDR3aa: CAWKVSGGETQYF
v_gene: TRBV6-6; d_gene: NA; j_gene: TRBJ1-1; abundance: NA; CDR3nt: TGTGCCAGCAGTTACGCCAGGGTCGGCACTGAAGCTTTCTTT; CDR3aa: CASSYARVGTEAFF
v_gene: TRBV18; d_gene: TRBD2; j_gene: TRBJ2-5; abundance: NA; CDR3nt: TGTGCCAGCTCACCCGCCGGGACTATCAGCCAAGAGACCCAGTACTTC; CDR3aa: CASSPAGTISQETQYF
v_gene: TRBV7-9; d_gene: TRBD1; j_gene: TRBJ2-1; abundance: NA; CDR3nt: TGTGCCAGCGTACAGGGGGTTAGGAACAATGAGCAGTTCTTC; CDR3aa: CASVQGVRNNEQFF
v_gene: TRBV10-3; d_gene: NA; j_gene: TRBJ2-1; abundance: NA; CDR3nt: TGTGCCATCAGTTTCCAGCGGAAAGACTTTGAGCAGTTCTTC; CDR3aa: CAISFQRKDFEQFF
v_gene: TRBV10-3; d_gene: NA; j_gene: TRBJ1-2; abundance: NA; CDR3nt: TGTGCCATCAGTGAGGAGACAGGTTATGGCTACACCTTC; CDR3aa: CAISEETGYGYTF
v_gene: TRBV28; d_gene: NA; j_gene: TRBJ2-7; abundance: NA; CDR3nt: TGTGCCAGCAGCTCCACCATTCGGGAGCAGTACTTC; CDR3aa: CASSSTIREQYF
v_gene: TRBV27; d_gene: NA; j_gene: TRBJ2-5; abundance: NA; CDR3nt: TGTGCCAGCAGGTCGGGAGAGACCCAGTACTTC; CDR3aa: CASRSGETQYF
v_gene: TRBV7-8; d_gene: TRBD2; j_gene: TRBJ2-1; abundance: NA; CDR3nt: TGTGCCAGCAGCTCCAGACTAGCGGGGGGTATATATGAGCAGTTCTTC; CDR3aa: CASSSRLAGGIYEQFF
v_gene: TRBV2; d_gene: NA; j_gene: TRBJ2-3; abundance: NA; CDR3nt: TGTGCCAGCAGAGGAGCCCCAGATACGCAGTATTTT; CDR3aa: CASRGAPDTQYF
v_gene: TRBV2; d_gene: TRBD2; j_gene: TRBJ2-7; abundance: few; CDR3nt: TGTGCCAGCACTCAAGGACTAGCGGGGGGGAGCTCCTACGAGCAGTACTTC; CDR3aa: CASTQGLAGGSSYEQYF
v_gene: TRBV5-1; d_gene: NA; j_gene: TRBJ1-3; abundance: NA; CDR3nt: TGCGCCAGCAGCTTGGGGACATCAAACACCATATATTTT; CDR3aa: CASSLGTSNTIYF
v_gene: TRBV5-5; d_gene: NA; j_gene: TRBJ2-7; abundance: NA; CDR3nt: TGTGCCAGCAGCTTGGTGGCCGACACCTACGAGCAGTACTTC; CDR3aa: CASSLVADTYEQYF
v_gene: TRBV3-1/TRBV3-2; d_gene: TRBD2; j_gene: TRBJ2-3; abundance: once; CDR3nt: TGTGCCAGCAGTTTTCGGGGGGGGGATACGCAGTATTTT; CDR3aa: CASSFRGGDTQYF
v_gene: TRBV29-1; d_gene: NA; j_gene: TRBJ1-2; abundance: NA; CDR3nt: TGCAGCGTTGAATCTTGGACACGCGATGGCTACACCTTC; CDR3aa: CSVESWTRDGYTF
v_gene: TRBV5-1; d_gene: NA; j_gene: TRBJ1-1; abundance: NA; CDR3nt: TGCGCCAGCAGCTTGGCGGGGATGGACACTGAAGCTTTCTTT; CDR3aa: CASSLAGMDTEAFF
v_gene: TRBV19; d_gene: NA; j_gene: TRBJ2-7; abundance: NA; CDR3nt: TGTGCCAGTAGTCCCAGTCGAGGGGAGCAGTACTTC; CDR3aa: CASSPSRGEQYF
v_gene: TRBV4-1; d_gene: NA; j_gene: TRBJ2-7; abundance: NA; CDR3nt: TGCGCCAGCAGCCCTGGCCAGGGCCCCTCCTACGAGCAGTACTTC; CDR3aa: CASSPGQGPSYEQYF
v_gene: TRBV15; d_gene: NA; j_gene: TRBJ2-5; abundance: NA; CDR3nt: TGTGCCACCAGCAGAGAAGCCGGGAGACTAGACTTC; CDR3aa: CATSREAGRLDF
v_gene: TRBV7-2; d_gene: NA; j_gene: TRBJ2-3; abundance: NA; CDR3nt: TGTGCCAGCAGCTCAGGGATTACTAGCACAGATACGCAGTATTTT; CDR3aa: CASSSGITSTDTQYF
v_gene: TRBV5-4; d_gene: TRBD1; j_gene: TRBJ2-3; abundance: NA; CDR3nt: TGTGCCAGCAGCACGAGGACAGGGGGGACAGATACGCAGTATTTT; CDR3aa: CASSTRTGGTDTQYF
v_gene: TRBV19; d_gene: NA; j_gene: TRBJ1-5; abundance: NA; CDR3nt: TGTGCCAGTAGTCTCCGGGAGACAAATCAGCCCCAGCATTTT; CDR3aa: CASSLRETNQPQHF
v_gene: TRBV28; d_gene: TRBD2; j_gene: TRBJ2-3; abundance: NA; CDR3nt: TGTGCCACCACAGAGGGGATGGCGGGGGAAGATACGCAGTATTTT; CDR3aa: CATTEGMAGEDTQYF
v_gene: TRBV5-1; d_gene: TRBD1; j_gene: TRBJ1-3; abundance: NA; CDR3nt: TGCGCCAGCAGCAAACGAGCGACAGGGGCTGGAAACACCATATATTTT; CDR3aa: CASSKRATGAGNTIYF
v_gene: TRBV5-8; d_gene: TRBD2; j_gene: TRBJ2-1; abundance: NA; CDR3nt: TGTGCCAGCAGCCGTGGGGGGGTTTCCTACAATGAGCAGTTCTTC; CDR3aa: CASSRGGVSYNEQFF
v_gene: TRBV9; d_gene: NA; j_gene: TRBJ2-1; abundance: NA; CDR3nt: TGTGCCAGCAGGGCCCCCCGAGGGGAGCAGTTCTTC; CDR3aa: CASRAPRGEQFF
v_gene: TRBV11-3; d_gene: TRBD1; j_gene: TRBJ2-1; abundance: NA; CDR3nt: TGTGCCAGCAGCTTTCGATCGTCAAGGGGGCAGGGGGACTACAATGAGCAGTTCTTC; CDR3aa: CASSFRSSRGQGDYNEQFF
v_gene: TRBV11-2; d_gene: TRBD1; j_gene: TRBJ2-2; abundance: NA; CDR3nt: TGTGCCAGCAATCCAGGGGGTCGGAACACCGGGGAGCTGTTTTTT; CDR3aa: CASNPGGRNTGELFF
v_gene: TRBV19; d_gene: NA; j_gene: TRBJ2-6; abundance: once; CDR3nt: TGTGCCAGTAGTCCGGACGGGGGTCGCACTGGGGCCAACGTCCTGACTTTC; CDR3aa: CASSPDGGRTGANVLTF
v_gene: TRBV18; d_gene: TRBD2; j_gene: TRBJ2-3; abundance: NA; CDR3nt: TGTGCCAGCTCACCAGCGGACCTAGCGGGGGGACGCACAGATACGCAGTATTTT; CDR3aa: CASSPADLAGGRTDTQYF
v_gene: TRBV4-2; d_gene: TRBD1; j_gene: TRBJ1-1; abundance: once; CDR3nt: TGTGCCAGCAGCCAAGATGACAGGGTGGCAAACACTGAAGCTTTCTTT; CDR3aa: CASSQDDRVANTEAFF
v_gene: TRBV6-1; d_gene: TRBD2; j_gene: TRBJ2-3; abundance: NA; CDR3nt: TGTGCCAGCAGTGACGGACTAGCGGGGGGTGATACGCAGTATTTT; CDR3aa: CASSDGLAGGDTQYF
v_gene: TRBV5-1; d_gene: NA; j_gene: TRBJ2-3; abundance: NA; CDR3nt: TGCGCCAGCAGCTTGGCCGCGGGTTTCGGCACAGATACGCAGTATTTT; CDR3aa: CASSLAAGFGTDTQYF
v_gene: TRBV7-2; d_gene: TRBD2; j_gene: TRBJ2-2; abundance: NA; CDR3nt: TGTGCCAGCAGCTTAGTCCCAGGACTAGCGGGGGGGCCCGGGGAGCTGTTTTTT; CDR3aa: CASSLVPGLAGGPGELFF
v_gene: TRBV20-1; d_gene: TRBD2; j_gene: TRBJ2-2; abundance: NA; CDR3nt: TGCAGTGCTAGTAGGGCTAGCGGGGCAACTCACACCGGGGAGCTGTTTTTT; CDR3aa: CSASRASGATHTGELFF